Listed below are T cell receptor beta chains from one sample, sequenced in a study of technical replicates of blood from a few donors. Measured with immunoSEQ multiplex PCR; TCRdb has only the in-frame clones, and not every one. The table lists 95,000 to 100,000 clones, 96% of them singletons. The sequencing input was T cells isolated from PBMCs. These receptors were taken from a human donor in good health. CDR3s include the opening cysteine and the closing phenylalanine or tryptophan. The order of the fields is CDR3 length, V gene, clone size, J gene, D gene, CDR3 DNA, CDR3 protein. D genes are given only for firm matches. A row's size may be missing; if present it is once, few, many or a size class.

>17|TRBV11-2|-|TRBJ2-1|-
TGTGCCAGCAGCTTAGATGGAGGGATCGGCTACTGGAATGAGCAGTTCTTC
CASSLDGGIGYWNEQFF
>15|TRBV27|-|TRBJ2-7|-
TGTGCCAGCACCGTTATGTGGCCAAGTTCCTACGAGCAGTACTTC
CASTVMWPSSYEQYF
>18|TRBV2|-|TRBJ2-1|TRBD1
TGTGCCAGCAGTGAAACCCATCCCCAGGGGGCGGGCTACAATGAGCAGTTCTTC
CASSETHPQGAGYNEQFF
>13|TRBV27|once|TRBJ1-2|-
TGTGCCAGCAGTTTTAAGGGGTCCTCCGGCTACACCTTC
CASSFKGSSGYTF
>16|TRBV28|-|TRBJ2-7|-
TGTGCCAGCAGTTCGCCCAGGACATCCTATTCCTACGAGCAGTACTTC
CASSSPRTSYSYEQYF
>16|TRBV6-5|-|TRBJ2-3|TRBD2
TGTGCCAGCAGTTACATGGTAGCGGGCAGCACAGATACGCAGTATTTT
CASSYMVAGSTDTQYF
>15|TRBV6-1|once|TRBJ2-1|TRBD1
TGTGCCAGCCTCTCCCGACAGGGCCGGATGGGGGAGCAGTTCTTC
CASLSRQGRMGEQFF
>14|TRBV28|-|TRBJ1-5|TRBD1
TGTGCCAGCAGTCCTTCAAGGGGGCATCAGCCCCAGCATTTT
CASSPSRGHQPQHF
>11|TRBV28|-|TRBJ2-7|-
TGTGCCAGCAGTTTCCAATACGAGCAGTACTTC
CASSFQYEQYF
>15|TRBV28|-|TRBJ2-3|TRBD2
TGTGCCAGCAGTGGGAGGGAGGAAGGCACAGATACGCAGTATTTT
CASSGREEGTDTQYF
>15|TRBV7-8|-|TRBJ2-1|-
TGTGCCAGCAGCTTAGGGGGAGCGGTAGGGCGGGAGCAGTTCTTC
CASSLGGAVGREQFF
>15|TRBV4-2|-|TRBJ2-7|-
TGTGCCAGCAGCCAAGATCAAGAGGGCACCTACGAGCAGTACTTC
CASSQDQEGTYEQYF
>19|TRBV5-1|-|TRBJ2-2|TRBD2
TGCGCCAGCAGCTTGGTTCCACTGACCGGGACTAGCGAGTACGGGGAGCTGTTTTTT
CASSLVPLTGTSEYGELFF
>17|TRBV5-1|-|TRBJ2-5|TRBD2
TGCGCCAGCAGCTTGACGATCGGGGGGGGCCTTACAGAGACCCAGTACTTC
CASSLTIGGGLTETQYF
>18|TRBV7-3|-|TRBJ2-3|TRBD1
TGTGCCAGCAGCTTTACCGGGACAGGGCTTACTAGCACAGATACGCAGTATTTT
CASSFTGTGLTSTDTQYF
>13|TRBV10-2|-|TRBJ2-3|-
TGCGCCAGCAGTGAAATTTTGGCTAGCGTGCAATATTTT
CASSEILASVQYF
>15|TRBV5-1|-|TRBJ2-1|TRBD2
TGCGCCAGCAGCTTGCAACTAGCGGGGAGGGATGAGCAGTTCTTC
CASSLQLAGRDEQFF
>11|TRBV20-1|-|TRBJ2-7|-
TGCAGTGCTAGTCTCTTATACGAGCAGTACTTC
CSASLLYEQYF
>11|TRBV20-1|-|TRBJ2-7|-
TGCAGTGCTAGCAGAACCTACGAGCAGTACTTC
CSASRTYEQYF
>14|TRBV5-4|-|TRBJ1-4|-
TGTGCCAGCAGCTCGAGAGGAGGGAATGAAAAACTGTTTTTT
CASSSRGGNEKLFF
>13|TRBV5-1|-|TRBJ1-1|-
TGCGCCAGCAGCTTGGCTGACAGGATGGAAGCTTTCTTT
CASSLADRMEAFF
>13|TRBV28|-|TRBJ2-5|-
TGTGCCAGCAGCGAGCGAAATGGTGAGACCCAGTACTTC
CASSERNGETQYF
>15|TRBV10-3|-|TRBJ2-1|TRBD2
TGTGCCATCAGTGAGTCGCCTAGCGGGAGCTATGAGCAGTTCTTC
CAISESPSGSYEQFF
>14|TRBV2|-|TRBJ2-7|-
TGTGCCAGCAGTGGAAGGACAGCCACCTACGAGCAGTACTTC
CASSGRTATYEQYF